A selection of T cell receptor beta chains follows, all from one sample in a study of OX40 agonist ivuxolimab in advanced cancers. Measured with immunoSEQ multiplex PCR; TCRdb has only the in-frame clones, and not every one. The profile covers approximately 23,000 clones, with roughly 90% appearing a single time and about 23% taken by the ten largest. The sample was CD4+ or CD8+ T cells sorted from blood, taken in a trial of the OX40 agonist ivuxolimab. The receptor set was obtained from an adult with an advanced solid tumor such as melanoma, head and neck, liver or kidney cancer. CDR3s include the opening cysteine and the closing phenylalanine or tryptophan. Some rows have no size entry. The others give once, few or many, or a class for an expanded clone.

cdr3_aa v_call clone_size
CASSLFTEGAASEQYF TRBV7-6 NA
CAISEDVRGDDYGYTF TRBV10-3 NA
CASSSYDTGGSNVLTF TRBV5-4 NA
CASSQDSLSVQETQYF TRBV4-1 NA
CASRGGGSTDTQYF TRBV9 large
CASSLSLNTEAFF TRBV5-6 NA
CASTNAPGHHEQYF TRBV27 NA
CASSLELAGEVDGELFF TRBV7-6 NA
CAAVGGPGTEAFF TRBV6-6 NA
CASNTLAGGSYEQYF TRBV6-1 NA
CASSLPSGDYNEQFF TRBV5-4 once
CASSLRTSGSDEQYF TRBV28 NA
CASSLSGGTSGYTF TRBV27 NA
CASSRTPGGYNEQFF TRBV9 once
CASSQAGTTYEQYF TRBV4-1 NA
CASSYFRANTEAFF TRBV6-5 NA
CASSLGGGGYTF TRBV6-5 NA
CASSLLTGTIPLGYTF TRBV14 NA
CASSFPGTGEDTEAFF TRBV7-9 NA
CASSMDRGPAYEQYF TRBV2 NA
CASSPPGGKEQFF TRBV28 NA
CATSAGVAGGIGSEQFF TRBV15 few
CSAPRRGGYTF TRBV29-1 NA
CASSRGHLAGLYEQYF TRBV27 NA
CASSQTTGELFF TRBV4-1 NA
CASSLNGGLYNEQFF TRBV7-3 NA
CASIWGGIQFF TRBV6-1 NA
CASSFHWGWPDTQYF TRBV11-2 once
CASTLGGGLNTEAFF TRBV19 NA
CASSLEYGYEQYF TRBV5-1 NA
CASSPTSGRGTDTQYF TRBV27 NA
CASSATQGAGGELFF TRBV11-2 once